There are a few counts of the clone carrying this T cell receptor beta chain. Antigen specificity is unknown. The ends lost 6 bases at V and 7 bases at J; junction bases unmatched: 12. Per germline, CDR1 ENHRY and CDR2 SYGVKD. The CDR3 covers 16 residues. The source of the sample is a study of response to subunit inactivated influenza vaccine. Findings and limits, study-wide: The authors offered the suggestion that each seasonal influenza vaccination recruits few new T cells.

From the RT-PCR reads, TCRdb called clonotypes with MiXCR, one entry per CDR3 protein. The table includes 600,000 to 850,000 distinct CDR3 sequences, 12% to 15% detected once. This clonotype was obtained from a man between 50 and 59 years old who received an inactivated influenza vaccine. The sequences come from PBMCs from blood, collected approximately 15 days before vaccination. The rearrangement joins TRBV10-3 to TRBJ2-1, with 10 bases matching TRBD2. DNA for the CDR3: TGTGCCATCAGCGTCGGTGGTAGCGGGAGGATGAATGAGCAGTTCTTC. Its protein is CAISVGGSGRMNEQFF.